These 20 T cell receptor beta chains were sequenced from one sample in a study of tumor-infiltrating lymphocytes in primary liver carcinoma. The researchers obtained blood RNA from unsorted whole blood and also extracted germline DNA. TCR beta cDNA was prepared out of approximately 500 ng total RNA by means of a constant-region primer. Researchers made the TCR beta libraries by running three nested multiplex PCR rounds with slightly modified ARM-PCR. The study ran its first two PCR rounds for around 10 cycles each, using TRBV1-TRBV30 forward primers and a C-beta reverse primer. Each CDR3 protein gets one entry after TCRdb re-called the multiplex PCR reads with MiXCR. Among 300,000 to 400,000 distinct CDR3 sequences listed, around three fifths were seen once. Sequenced: peripheral blood. The source is a man aged 35 to 55 with primary liver carcinoma and hepatitis B virus infection.

This clonotype was counted many times. The gene calls are TRBV6-1 and TRBJ2-3; TRBD1 aligns across 9 bases. With 4 bases clipped from V and 4 bases from J, the junction kept 6 bases outside the gene matches. Germline V gives CDR1 MNHNS, CDR2 SASEGT. This CDR3 region has 15 residues. CDR3 sequence (DNA): TGTGCCAGCAGTGTCGTAGGACAGGGGCCAGATACGCAGTATTTT. It encodes CASSVVGQGPDTQYF.

On this clonotype: A much more abundant neighbour one base away suggests this may be a read error. The V gene is TRBV6-6, the J gene TRBJ1-3, with unresolved D. The V gene's germline CDR1 is MNHNY and CDR2 SVGAGI (reference sequence). The CDR3 extends over 17 amino acids. CDR3 residues: CVSSYLALQISGNTIYF. The CDR3 DNA reads TGTGTCAGCAGTTATTTGGCTCTCCAAATCTCTGGAAACACCATATATTTT.

A note on this clonotype: This could be a read error, since a much larger clone is one nucleotide away. The chain combines TRBV12-3 or TRBV12-4 with TRBJ1-6, with D uncertain. V lost 7 bases to trimming and J lost 5 bases, with 9 bases between them. This CDR3 has 13 residues. CDR3 protein: CASIHGDNSPLHF. The CDR3 nucleotides are TGTGCCAGCATTCATGGGGATAATTCACCCCTCCACTTT.

This clonotype was seen at least ten times. The chain couples TRBV12-5 to TRBJ2-7; TRBD1 matches 9 bases. The CDR3 totals 14 residues. Trimming cost V 5 bases and J 3 bases; bases outside gene matches: 5. CDR1 and CDR2 from the germline V gene are LGHNT and FRNRAP. CDR3 amino acids: CASGTGQGYYEQYF. The CDR3 nucleotides are TGTGCTAGTGGTACAGGACAGGGGTACTACGAGCAGTACTTC.

This clonotype was counted once. Germline is not matched at one junction end, which may reflect a read error. The chain combines TRBV13 with TRBJ2-7, with 9 bases lining up with TRBD2. In germline, CDR1 is PRHDT, CDR2 FYEKMQ (reference sequence). The CDR3 runs to 17 residues. CDR3 bases: TGTACCAGCAGCCTACAACTAAGCGGGAGGACGGCCTACGAGCAGTACTTC. Translating it yields CTSSLQLSGRTAYEQYF.

A word on this clonotype: A much larger clone sits a single nucleotide away, making a read error possible. The chain has TRBV6-5 and TRBJ1-2, with a weak D call TRBD1 (5 bases). The CDR3 has 15 amino acids. Germline V gives CDR1 MNHEY, CDR2 SVGAGI. Trimming removed 5 bases at V and 4 bases at J, with 17 bases between. CDR3 bases: TGTGCCAGCAGTGCCAATCAGGGATGGGTCTATGGCTACACCTTC. This codes for CASSANQGWVYGYTF.

About this clonotype: Without the conserved terminal phenylalanine or tryptophan, this CDR3 likely stems from a read error. This chain joins TRBV6-5 and TRBJ2-7, with D tentatively TRBD1 (5 bases). Germline loops: CDR1 MNHEY, CDR2 SVGAGI. CDR3 length equals 13 residues. Trimming shortened V by 6 bases and J by 3 bases, and 12 bases separated the two germline ends. CDR3 sequence: CASSPTGFYEQYL. The CDR3 DNA is TGTGCCAGCAGCCCTACAGGCTTCTACGAGCAGTACCTC.

With regard to this clonotype: This may be a read error, as it is one base from a much larger clone. The CDR3 DNA reads TGTGCCAGAAGTTACTCGGCAGACTCTGGGGCCAACGTCCTGACTTTC. Its protein product is CARSYSADSGANVLTF. The V gene is TRBV6-5, the J gene TRBJ2-6; D unclear. The germline V gene has CDR1 MNHEY and CDR2 SVGAGI. The CDR3 loop spans 16 amino acids.

V gene TRBV1 combines with J gene TRBJ2-5. TRBV1 is labeled a pseudogene. The CDR3 is 13 residues long. The CDR3 sequence is CTSSYDIQETQYF. CDR3 sequence (DNA): TGCACCAGCAGTTACGACATACAAGAGACCCAGTACTTC.

This clonotype was detected only once. A much more abundant neighbour one base away suggests this may be a read error. The chain uses TRBV6-1 and TRBJ2-3; a weak D match, TRBD1 (5 bases). The CDR3 is 16 residues long. Trimming took off 4 bases at V and 0 bases at J, with 14 bases between the two ends. CDR1 is MNHNS and CDR2 is SASEGT in the germline V gene. The CDR3 spells CASSGQIMKSTDTQYF. In nucleotides, the CDR3 is TGTGCCAGCAGTGGACAGATTATGAAGAGCACAGATACGCAGTATTTT.

V is TRBV11-1 and J is TRBJ2-7; no clear D gene. Trimming removed 5 bases at V and 0 bases at J, with 11 bases between. Germline CDR1 is SGHAT and CDR2 is FQDESV (reference sequence). The CDR3 runs to 14 residues. CDR3 region: CASSALGNSYEQYF. The CDR3 coding sequence is TGTGCCAGCAGCGCGTTAGGCAACTCCTACGAGCAGTACTTC.

This clonotype was seen a handful of times. V gene TRBV6-6 combines with J gene TRBJ2-7; D is perhaps TRBD2 (6 bases). Looked up from germline, CDR1 is MNHNY and CDR2 is SVGAGI (reference sequence). Trimming removed 1 base at V and 3 bases at J, with 13 bases between. The CDR3 sequence is 15 residues long. This CDR3 reads CASSYLGSGNYEQYF. CDR3 coding DNA: TGTGCCAGCAGTTACTTGGGTAGCGGAAACTACGAGCAGTACTTC.

Comment on this clonotype: Because the CDR3 is missing its conserved closing phenylalanine or tryptophan, this is likely a read error. The V call is TRBV11-1, the J call TRBJ1-2; tentative D call: TRBD1 (6 bases). This CDR3 is built from 15 residues. The germline V gene has CDR1 SGHAT and CDR2 FQDESV (reference sequence). Trimming stripped 5 bases from V and 1 base from J, with 14 bases between. The CDR3 coding sequence is TGTGCCAGCAGCCTATGGGACACAAATAACTATGGCTACACCATC. This encodes CASSLWDTNNYGYTI.

This clonotype was counted a few times. The chain uses TRBV7-2 and TRBJ1-1, with D tentatively TRBD1 (6 bases). V was pared by 5 bases and J by 3 bases, with 10 bases between. The CDR3 totals 13 residues. CDR1 is SGHTA and CDR2 is FQGNSA in the germline V gene. The CDR3 loop is CASSDRRDTEAFF. CDR3 coding DNA: TGTGCCAGCAGCGACAGGAGAGACACTGAAGCTTTCTTT.

Comment on this clonotype: The conserved phenylalanine or tryptophan is not found at the CDR3 terminus, so this likely reflects a read error. The chain uses TRBV7-9 and TRBJ1-1; D not certain. The germline V gene has CDR1 SEHNR and CDR2 FQNEAQ (reference sequence). The V gene lost 5 bases and the J gene lost 2 bases, with 6 bases spanning the gap. CDR3 length equals 12 residues. The CDR3 region is CASSPRNTEAFS. The CDR3 bases are TGTGCCAGCAGCCCCCGAAACACTGAAGCTTTCTCT.

This clonotype was recorded once. An end of the junction does not agree with germline; a read error may underlie this. The chain employs TRBV4-3 and TRBJ1-5; D not resolved. This CDR3 has 14 residues. The germline V gene encodes CDR1 LGHNA and CDR2 YSLEER. CDR3 in amino acids: CASSQDWSEWPQHF. The CDR3, as DNA: TGCGCCAGCAGTCAAGATTGGTCAGAGTGGCCCCAGCATTTT.

The V gene is TRBV6-1, the J gene TRBJ2-3; possible D gene TRBD2, 6 bases. Germline assignment: CDR1 MNHNS and CDR2 SASEGT. The CDR3 extends over 15 amino acids. Trimming pared 4 bases from V and 6 bases from J, leaving 17 bases between. The CDR3 DNA sequence: TGTGCCAGCAGTGTTAGCTGGAGGGCCTCTGATACGCAGTATTTT. This encodes CASSVSWRASDTQYF.

This clonotype was seen many times. The chain joins TRBV6-6 to TRBJ2-2, with 7 positions matching TRBD1. V dropped 7 bases and J dropped 4; count of bases not matched to a gene: 3. CDR1 MNHNY and CDR2 SVGAGI come from the germline V gene (reference sequence). CDR3 length: 13 residues. The CDR3 loop reads CASKAGGTGELFF. The CDR3 DNA follows: TGTGCCAGCAAGGCAGGGGGCACCGGGGAGCTGTTTTTT.

About this clonotype: An end of the junction differs from the germline gene, which may be a read error. The V call is TRBV24-1, the J call TRBJ2-2, with TRBD2 matching over 7 bases. CDR1 KGHDR and CDR2 SFDVKD come from the germline V gene. The CDR3 contains 19 residues. CDR3 DNA sequence: TGTGCCACCAGTTCTTCAGTGTTAAGCGGGAAGACGAACACCGAGGAGCTGTTTTTT. Translated, it gives CATSSSVLSGKTNTEELFF.

This clonotype was counted between two and nine times. The genes are TRBV28 and TRBJ1-2; 7 positions match TRBD1. There are 14 residues in the CDR3. V was pared by 6 bases and J by 5 bases, with 9 bases of the junction left unmatched. CDR1 is MDHEN, CDR2 SYDVKM, per germline. In DNA form, the CDR3 reads TGTGCCAGCAGCGAACAGGGGAGTCGTTATGGCTACACCTTC. This codes for CASSEQGSRYGYTF.